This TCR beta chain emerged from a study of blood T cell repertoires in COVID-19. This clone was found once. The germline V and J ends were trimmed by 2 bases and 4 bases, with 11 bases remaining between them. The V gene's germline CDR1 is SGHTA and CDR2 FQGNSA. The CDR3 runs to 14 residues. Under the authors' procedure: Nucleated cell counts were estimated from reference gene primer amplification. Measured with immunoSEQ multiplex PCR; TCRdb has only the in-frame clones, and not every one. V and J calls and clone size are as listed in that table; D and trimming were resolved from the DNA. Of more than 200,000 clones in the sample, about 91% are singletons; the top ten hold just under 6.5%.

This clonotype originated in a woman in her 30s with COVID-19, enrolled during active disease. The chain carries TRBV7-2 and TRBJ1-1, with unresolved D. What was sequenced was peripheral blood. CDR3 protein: CASSLTGMGTEAFF. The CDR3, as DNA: TGTGCCAGCAGCTTAACCGGGATGGGCACTGAAGCTTTCTTT.